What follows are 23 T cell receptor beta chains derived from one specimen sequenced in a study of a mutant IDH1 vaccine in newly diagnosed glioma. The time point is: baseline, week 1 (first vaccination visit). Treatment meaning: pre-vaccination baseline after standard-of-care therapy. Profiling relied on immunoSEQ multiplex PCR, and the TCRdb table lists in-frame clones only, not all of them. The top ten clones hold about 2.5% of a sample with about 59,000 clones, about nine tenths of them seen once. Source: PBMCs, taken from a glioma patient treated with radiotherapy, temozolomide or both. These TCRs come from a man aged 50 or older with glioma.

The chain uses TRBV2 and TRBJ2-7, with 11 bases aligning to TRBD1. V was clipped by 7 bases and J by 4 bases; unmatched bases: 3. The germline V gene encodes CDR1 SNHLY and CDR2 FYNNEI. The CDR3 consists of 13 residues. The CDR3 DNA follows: TGTGCCAGCATAGGGACAGGGGGGTACGAGCAGTACTTC. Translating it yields CASIGTGGYEQYF. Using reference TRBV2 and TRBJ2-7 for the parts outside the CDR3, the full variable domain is EPEVTQTPSHQVTQMGQEVILRCVPISNHLYFYWYRQILGQKVEFLVSFYNNEISEKSEIFDDQFSVERPDGSNFTLKIRSTKLEDSAMYFCASIGTGGYEQYFGPGTRLTVT.

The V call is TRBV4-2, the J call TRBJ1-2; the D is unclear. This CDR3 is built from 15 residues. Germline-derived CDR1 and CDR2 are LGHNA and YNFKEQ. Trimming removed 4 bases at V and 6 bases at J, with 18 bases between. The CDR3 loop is CASSRIELRWDGYTF. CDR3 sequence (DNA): TGTGCCAGCAGCCGAATCGAACTCCGATGGGATGGCTACACCTTC.

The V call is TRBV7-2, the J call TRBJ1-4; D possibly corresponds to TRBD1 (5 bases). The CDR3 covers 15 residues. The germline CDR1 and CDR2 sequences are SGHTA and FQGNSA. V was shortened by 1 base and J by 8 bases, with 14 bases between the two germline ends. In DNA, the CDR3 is TGTGCCAGCAGCTTAGTGGGGGGACTTGACGAAAAACTGTTTTTT. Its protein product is CASSLVGGLDEKLFF.

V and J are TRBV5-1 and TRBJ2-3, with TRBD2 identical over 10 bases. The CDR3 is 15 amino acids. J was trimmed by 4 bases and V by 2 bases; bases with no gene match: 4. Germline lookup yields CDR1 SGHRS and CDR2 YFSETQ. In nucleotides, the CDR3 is TGCGCCAGCAGCTTAGCGGGAGGGCCCGCAGATACGCAGTATTTT. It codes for CASSLAGGPADTQYF.

CDR3 coding DNA: TGTGCCTGGAGTGTACAGGGGACAGGGGGCCCCGGGGAGCTGTTTTTT. Translating it yields CAWSVQGTGGPGELFF. This chain links TRBV30 with TRBJ2-2, with 12 bases matching TRBD1. This CDR3 contains 16 residues. Germline CDR1 is GTSNPN and CDR2 is SVGIG (reference sequence). With V trimmed by 0 bases and J by 6 bases, 5 bases remained unmatched.

The CDR3 nucleotides read TGTGCCAGCAGTTCCGGGCGGAAGGAGCAGTTCTTC. It yields the protein CASSSGRKEQFF. The chain carries TRBV27 and TRBJ2-1; unclear D gene. Trimming took 4 bases from V and 10 from J, leaving 11 bases between them. The CDR3 consists of 12 residues. Germline CDR1 and CDR2: MNHEY and SMNVEV (reference sequence).

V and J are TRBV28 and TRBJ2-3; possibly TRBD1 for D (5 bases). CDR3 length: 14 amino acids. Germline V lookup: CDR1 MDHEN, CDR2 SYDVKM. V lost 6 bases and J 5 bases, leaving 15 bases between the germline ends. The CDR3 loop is CASSLSTGRDTQYF. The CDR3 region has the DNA TGTGCCAGCAGCCTATCAACAGGAAGAGATACGCAGTATTTT.

The DNA of the CDR3 is TGTGCCAGCAGCTTGCTGGACAGGGGCAATCAGCCCCAGCATTTT. Translation gives CASSLLDRGNQPQHF. The chain is built from TRBV5-6 and TRBJ1-5, with 8 bases fitting TRBD1. The germline V gene encodes CDR1 SGHDT and CDR2 YYEEEE. V was clipped by 1 base and J by 2 bases; unmatched bases: 2. The CDR3 has 15 residues. Using reference TRBV5-6 and TRBJ1-5 for the parts outside the CDR3, the full variable domain is DAGVTQSPTHLIKTRGQQVTLRCSPKSGHDTVSWYQQALGQGPQFIFQYYEEEERQRGNFPDRFSGHQFPNYSSELNVNALLLGDSALYLCASSLLDRGNQPQHFGDGTRLSIL.

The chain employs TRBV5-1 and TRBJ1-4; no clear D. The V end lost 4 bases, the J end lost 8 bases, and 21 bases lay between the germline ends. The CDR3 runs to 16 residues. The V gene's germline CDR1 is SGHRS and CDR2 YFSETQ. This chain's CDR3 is CASSRAGRRVEEKLFF. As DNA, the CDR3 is TGCGCCAGCAGCCGGGCCGGAAGGCGCGTGGAAGAAAAACTGTTTTTT.

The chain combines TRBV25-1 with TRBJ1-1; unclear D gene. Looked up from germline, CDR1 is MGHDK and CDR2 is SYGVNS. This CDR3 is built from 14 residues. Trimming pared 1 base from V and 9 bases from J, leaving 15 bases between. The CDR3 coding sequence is TGTGCCAGCAGTGAATGGGGAGCGGAGAGCCAAGCTTTCTTT. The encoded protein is CASSEWGAESQAFF. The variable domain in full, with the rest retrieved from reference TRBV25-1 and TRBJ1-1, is EADIYQTPRYLVIGTGKKITLECSQTMGHDKMYWYQQDPGMELHLIHYSYGVNSTEKGDLSSESTVSRIRTEHFPLTLESARPSHTSQYLCASSEWGAESQAFFGQGTRLTVV.

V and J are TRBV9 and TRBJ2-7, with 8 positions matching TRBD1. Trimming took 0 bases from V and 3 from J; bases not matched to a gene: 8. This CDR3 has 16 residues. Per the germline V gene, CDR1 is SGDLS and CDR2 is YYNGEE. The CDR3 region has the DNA TGTGCCAGCAGCGTAGGTTCAGGGGGCACTATCTACGAGCAGTACTTC. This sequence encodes CASSVGSGGTIYEQYF. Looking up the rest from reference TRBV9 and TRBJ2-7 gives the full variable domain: DSGVTQTPKHLITATGQRVTLRCSPRSGDLSVYWYQQSLDQGLQFLIQYYNGEERAKGNILERFSAQQFPDLHSELNLSSLELGDSALYFCASSVGSGGTIYEQYFGPGTRLTVT.

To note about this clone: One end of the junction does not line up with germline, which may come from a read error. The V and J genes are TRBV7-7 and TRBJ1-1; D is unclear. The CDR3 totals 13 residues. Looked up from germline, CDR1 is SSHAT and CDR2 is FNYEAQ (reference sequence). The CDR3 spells CASSPMMGTEAFF. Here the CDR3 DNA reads TGTGCTAGCAGCCCTATGATGGGTACTGAAGCTTTCTTT.

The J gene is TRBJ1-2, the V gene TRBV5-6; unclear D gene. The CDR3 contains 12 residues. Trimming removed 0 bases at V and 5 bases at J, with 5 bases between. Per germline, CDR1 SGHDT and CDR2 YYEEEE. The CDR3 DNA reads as TGTGCCAGCAGCTTGGCACTTTATGGCTACACCTTC. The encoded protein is CASSLALYGYTF.

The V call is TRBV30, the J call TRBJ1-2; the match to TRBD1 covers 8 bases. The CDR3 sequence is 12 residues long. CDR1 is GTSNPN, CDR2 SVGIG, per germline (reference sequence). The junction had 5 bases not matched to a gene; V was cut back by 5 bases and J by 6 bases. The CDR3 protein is CAWGQGSNGYTF. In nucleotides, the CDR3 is TGTGCCTGGGGACAGGGTTCGAATGGCTACACCTTC.

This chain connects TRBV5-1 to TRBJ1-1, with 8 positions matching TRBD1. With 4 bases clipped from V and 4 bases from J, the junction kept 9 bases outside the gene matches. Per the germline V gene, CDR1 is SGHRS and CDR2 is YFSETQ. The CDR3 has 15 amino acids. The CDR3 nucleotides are TGCGCCAGCAGCCTGGCAGGGGGCGCGGGCACTGAAGCTTTCTTT. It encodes CASSLAGGAGTEAFF.

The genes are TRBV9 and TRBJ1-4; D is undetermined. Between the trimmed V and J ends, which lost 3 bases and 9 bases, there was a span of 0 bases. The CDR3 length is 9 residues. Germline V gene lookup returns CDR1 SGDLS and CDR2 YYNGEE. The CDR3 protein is CASSEKLFF. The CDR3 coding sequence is TGTGCCAGCAGCGAAAAACTGTTTTTT. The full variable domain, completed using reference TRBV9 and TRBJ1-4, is DSGVTQTPKHLITATGQRVTLRCSPRSGDLSVYWYQQSLDQGLQFLIQYYNGEERAKGNILERFSAQQFPDLHSELNLSSLELGDSALYFCASSEKLFFGSGTQLSVL.

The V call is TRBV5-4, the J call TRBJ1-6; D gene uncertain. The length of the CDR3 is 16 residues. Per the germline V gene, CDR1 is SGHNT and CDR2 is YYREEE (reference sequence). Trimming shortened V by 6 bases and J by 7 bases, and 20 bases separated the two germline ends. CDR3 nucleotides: TGTGCCAGCACCCACCGACGGGGAGGGTTAAATTCACCCCTCCACTTT. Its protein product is CASTHRRGGLNSPLHF.

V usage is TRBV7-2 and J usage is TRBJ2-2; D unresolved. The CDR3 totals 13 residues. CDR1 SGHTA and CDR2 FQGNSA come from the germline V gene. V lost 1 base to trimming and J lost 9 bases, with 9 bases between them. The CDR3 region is CASSLVMIRELFF. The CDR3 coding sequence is TGTGCCAGCAGCTTAGTGATGATCAGGGAGCTGTTTTTT.

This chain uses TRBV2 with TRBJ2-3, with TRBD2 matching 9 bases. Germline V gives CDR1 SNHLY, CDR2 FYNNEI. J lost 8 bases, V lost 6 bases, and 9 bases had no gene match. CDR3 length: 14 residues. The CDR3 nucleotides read TGTGCCAGCAGGCTGGTAGCGGGGGCGAGTACGCAGTATTTT. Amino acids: CASRLVAGASTQYF.

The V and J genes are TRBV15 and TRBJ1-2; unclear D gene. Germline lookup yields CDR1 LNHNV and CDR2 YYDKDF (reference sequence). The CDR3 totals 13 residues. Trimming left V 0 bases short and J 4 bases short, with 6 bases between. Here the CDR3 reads CATSRDRTYGYTF. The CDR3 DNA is TGTGCCACCAGCAGAGATCGAACCTATGGCTACACCTTC.

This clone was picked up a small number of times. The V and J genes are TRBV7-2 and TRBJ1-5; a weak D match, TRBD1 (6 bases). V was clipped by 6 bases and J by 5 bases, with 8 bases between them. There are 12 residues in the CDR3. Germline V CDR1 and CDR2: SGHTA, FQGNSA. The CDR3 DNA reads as TGTGCCAGCAGTCCAGGGGATCAGCCCCAGCATTTT. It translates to CASSPGDQPQHF. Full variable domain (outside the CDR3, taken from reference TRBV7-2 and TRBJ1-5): GAGVSQSPSNKVTEKGKDVELRCDPISGHTALYWYRQSLGQGLEFLIYFQGNSAPDKSGLPSDRFSAERTGGSVSTLTIQRTQQEDSAVYLCASSPGDQPQHFGDGTRLSIL.

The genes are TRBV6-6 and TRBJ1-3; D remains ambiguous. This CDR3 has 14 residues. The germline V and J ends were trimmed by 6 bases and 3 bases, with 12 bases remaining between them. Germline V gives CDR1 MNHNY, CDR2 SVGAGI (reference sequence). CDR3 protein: CASRSQEGGNTIYF. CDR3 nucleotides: TGTGCCAGCAGGTCCCAAGAGGGTGGAAACACCATATATTTT.

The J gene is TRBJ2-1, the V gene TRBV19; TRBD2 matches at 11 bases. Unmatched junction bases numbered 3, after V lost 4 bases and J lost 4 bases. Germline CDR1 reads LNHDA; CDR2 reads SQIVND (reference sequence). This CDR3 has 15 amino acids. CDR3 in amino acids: CASSRASGGYNEQFF. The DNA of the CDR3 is TGTGCCAGTAGTAGGGCTAGCGGGGGGTACAATGAGCAGTTCTTC.